This entry lists 12 T cell receptor beta chains sequenced from one sample in a study of blood T cell repertoires in COVID-19. Clones were read by immunoSEQ multiplex PCR, and TCRdb kept only the in-frame ones, dropping some. Here the sample spans some 400,000 clones, 85% to 90% being singletons. The sequenced material came from peripheral blood. These receptors all come from a man aged 18 to 30 with active or convalescent COVID-19.

The chain links TRBV10-3 to TRBJ1-1; 7 bases are a match to TRBD1. Germline V CDR1 and CDR2: ENHRY, SYGVKD. Germline trimming cut 6 bases from V and 1 base from J; bases unmatched to any gene: 5. This CDR3 region has 14 residues. This CDR3 reads CAIRGTAQNTEAFF. DNA of the CDR3: TGTGCCATCAGGGGGACAGCTCAGAACACTGAAGCTTTCTTT.

V and J are TRBV27 and TRBJ2-1, with D maybe TRBD2 (5 bases). The CDR3 runs 15 residues. Germline values: CDR1 MNHEY, CDR2 SMNVEV (reference sequence). Trimming removed 5 bases at V and 3 bases at J, with 14 bases between. The CDR3 region is CASSPASSIYNEQFF. The CDR3 DNA follows: TGTGCCAGCAGTCCCGCTAGCTCCATCTACAATGAGCAGTTCTTC.

The chain couples TRBV6-5 to TRBJ1-3; 10 nucleotides line up with TRBD1. Germline loops: CDR1 MNHEY, CDR2 SVGAGI. This CDR3 spans 15 amino acids. Germline trimming cut 6 bases from V and 2 bases from J; bases unmatched to any gene: 4. In nucleotides, the CDR3 is TGTGCCAGCAGCAGACAGGGGGCTACTGGAAACACCATATATTTT. Amino acids: CASSRQGATGNTIYF.

The V call is TRBV24-1, the J call TRBJ2-5; 7 nucleotides line up with TRBD1. CDR1 is KGHDR and CDR2 is SFDVKD in the germline V gene. The CDR3 totals 13 residues. V shed 7 bases, J shed 7 bases, and the junction held 8 bases outside the gene matches. As DNA, the CDR3 is TGTGCCACCAGCGAGACAGGGATCGGGACCCAGTACTTC. Its protein product is CATSETGIGTQYF.

The chain uses TRBV28 and TRBJ1-1; D not resolved. V was clipped by 7 bases and J by 0 bases, with 15 bases between them. This CDR3 spans 15 amino acids. CDR1 and CDR2 (germline): MDHEN, SYDVKM. CDR3 nucleotide sequence: TGTGCCAGCACCCCGAGGGCGGGCGTGAACACTGAAGCTTTCTTT. Encoded protein: CASTPRAGVNTEAFF.

This clone was seen more than once but under ten times. The V gene is TRBV7-9, the J gene TRBJ2-3, with 15 bases lining up with TRBD2. The CDR3 has 17 amino acids. The germline V gene has CDR1 SEHNR and CDR2 FQNEAQ (reference sequence). The V gene end was trimmed by 10 bases and the J gene end by 6 bases; junction bases not matched to a gene: 14. The CDR3 region has the DNA TGTGCCACCCCCGGGAGTCCGGGACTAGCGGGGGGTGATACGCAGTATTTT. It specifies CATPGSPGLAGGDTQYF. The complete variable domain, with remaining parts taken from reference TRBV7-9 and TRBJ2-3, reads DTGVSQNPRHKITKRGQNVTFRCDPISEHNRLYWYRQTLGQGPEFLTYFQNEAQLEKSRLLSDRFSAERPKGSFSTLEIQRTEQGDSAMYLCATPGSPGLAGGDTQYFGPGTRLTVL.

The J gene is TRBJ2-7, the V gene TRBV5-6, with D perhaps TRBD2 (5 bases). Trimming stripped 5 bases from V and 0 bases from J, with 12 bases between. The CDR3 runs to 14 residues. CDR1 and CDR2 (germline): SGHDT, YYEEEE. The CDR3 spells CASSYGLTSYEQYF. The CDR3 DNA is TGTGCCAGCAGTTACGGACTGACCTCCTACGAGCAGTACTTC.

V is TRBV2 and J is TRBJ1-4; 8 nucleotides align to TRBD1. The CDR3 contains 15 residues. Trimming took 10 bases from V and 7 from J; bases not matched to a gene: 14. From germline, CDR1 is SNHLY and CDR2 FYNNEI. The CDR3 loop is CATCPQGVEGEKLFF. The CDR3 coding sequence is TGTGCCACGTGCCCACAGGGGGTAGAAGGTGAAAAACTGTTTTTT.

V usage is TRBV6-5 and J usage is TRBJ1-5; perhaps TRBD1 as D (5 bases). CDR1 is MNHEY, CDR2 SVGAGI, per germline. The CDR3 has 14 amino acids. Trimming removed 7 bases from V and 0 bases from J, with 10 bases in between. The CDR3 region has the DNA TGTGCCAGCATTATAGACAGTAGCAATCAGCCCCAGCATTTT. It specifies CASIIDSSNQPQHF.

This rearrangement joins TRBV7-5 to TRBJ2-3; TRBD2 is the table's D call, not checked against the DNA. TRBV7-5 represents a pseudogene. This CDR3 has 18 amino acids. CDR3 in DNA: TGTGCCAGAAGTATTTTAGAACCGGTAGCGGGGGTACGAGATACGCAGTATTTT. Translation gives CARSILEPVAGVRDTQYF.

V usage is TRBV20-1 and J usage is TRBJ2-7; 8 nucleotides align to TRBD2. Trimming cost V 3 bases and J 0 bases; bases outside gene matches: 7. CDR1 DFQATT and CDR2 SNEGSKA come from the germline V gene (reference sequence). The CDR3 spans 15 residues. This CDR3 is CSASVAGLSSYEQYF. The CDR3 nucleotides read TGCAGTGCTAGTGTAGCGGGATTGAGCTCCTACGAGCAGTACTTC.

CDR3 sequence reads: CASSSLAGGREQYF. The CDR3 bases are TGTGCCAGCAGTTCTCTAGCGGGAGGGCGCGAGCAGTACTTC. The chain uses TRBV5-6 and TRBJ2-7; 12 bases fit TRBD2. CDR3 length: 14 residues. J was trimmed by 6 bases and V by 5 bases; bases with no gene match: 6. CDR1 is SGHDT, CDR2 YYEEEE, per germline.